This T cell receptor (beta chain) was found in a study of OX40 agonist ivuxolimab in advanced cancers. Assay: immunoSEQ multiplex PCR; the TCRdb copy retains only in-frame clones and omits some. The sample carries approximately 78,000 clones, approximately 90% recorded once. The sample consisted of CD4+ or CD8+ T cells sorted from blood, taken in a trial of the OX40 agonist ivuxolimab. The TCR comes from an adult with an advanced solid tumor such as melanoma, head and neck, liver or kidney cancer.

CDR3: CASPSKQGATEAFF. The CDR3 nucleotides read TGTGCCAGCCCCTCAAAGCAGGGGGCCACTGAAGCTTTCTTT. The chain combines TRBV6-1 with TRBJ1-1; 8 bases line up with TRBD1. V shed 8 bases and J 4 bases; nucleotides not matched to a gene: 9. The CDR3 extends over 14 amino acids. Germline CDR1 reads MNHNS; CDR2 reads SASEGT.